Reported below is one T cell receptor (beta chain). The data were obtained in a study of blood T cell repertoires in COVID-19. In the study overall: From T cells, B-cell-depleted T cells, or PBMCs came the material, which was cDNA or gDNA.

This CDR3 contains 16 residues. The J segment lost 8 bases and the V segment lost 4 bases, leaving 6 bases of the junction unmatched. Germline values: CDR1 LGHNA, CDR2 YNFKEQ. In the original workflow: Using reference gene primer amplification, nucleated cell counts were estimated. TCRdb keeps only in-frame clones here, not all; method: immunoSEQ multiplex PCR. D and trimming come from the DNA, and the V and J calls and clone size come from that table. The repertoire holds nearly 250,000 clones, with about 87% as singletons. The age range of participants was about 18 to 89 years, with residence in about two dozen US areas.

This TCR was sampled from a man aged 45 to 65 who had been exposed to COVID-19. Material for sequencing was PBMCs or T cells enriched from blood (not recorded which). The chain is built from TRBV4-2 and TRBJ2-1, with 15 bases that match TRBD2. The CDR3 here is CASSPQGTSGGYEQFF. The CDR3 bases are TGTGCCAGCAGCCCTCAGGGGACTAGCGGGGGGTATGAGCAGTTCTTC.